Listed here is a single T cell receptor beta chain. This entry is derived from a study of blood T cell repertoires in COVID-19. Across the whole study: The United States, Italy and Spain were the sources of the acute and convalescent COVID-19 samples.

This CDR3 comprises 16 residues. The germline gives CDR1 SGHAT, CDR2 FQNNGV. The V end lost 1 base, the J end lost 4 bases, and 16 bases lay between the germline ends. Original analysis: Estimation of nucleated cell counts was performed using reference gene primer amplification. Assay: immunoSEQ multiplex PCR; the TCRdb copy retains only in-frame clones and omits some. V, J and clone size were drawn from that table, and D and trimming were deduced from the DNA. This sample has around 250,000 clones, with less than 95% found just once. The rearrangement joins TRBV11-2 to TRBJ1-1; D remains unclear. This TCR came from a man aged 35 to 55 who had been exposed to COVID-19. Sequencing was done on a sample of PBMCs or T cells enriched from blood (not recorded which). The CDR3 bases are TGTGCCAGCAGCTTAGGAAGGATCCTGCGGGGCACTGAAGCTTTCTTT. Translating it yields CASSLGRILRGTEAFF.